A selection of T cell receptor beta chains follows, all from one sample in a study of blood T cell repertoires in COVID-19. The data were produced by immunoSEQ multiplex PCR, yet TCRdb's version contains in-frame clones alone and is incomplete. The data show hundreds of thousands of clones, 88% seen once. What was sequenced was peripheral blood. These receptors originate from a woman in her forties or fifties with active or convalescent COVID-19. Each CDR3 is given with its conserved first and last residue. Fields, in order: CDR3 DNA, CDR3 protein, V gene, J gene, D gene, clone size. A D gene is named only where the DNA matches it firmly. Clone size is not always given. Where it is, it says once, few, many or a class for expanded clones.

CDR3 DNA: TGTGCCAGCAGTTTCCGGGACAGGGGAACCACTGAAGCTTTCTTT; CDR3 protein: CASSFRDRGTTEAFF; V gene: TRBV27; J gene: TRBJ1-1; D gene: TRBD1; clone size: NA
CDR3 DNA: TGTGCCTGGAGCTCCCGGCGGACAGGGGCCTTTATGGAACTGTTTTTT; CDR3 protein: CAWSSRRTGAFMELFF; V gene: TRBV30; J gene: TRBJ1-4; D gene: TRBD1; clone size: NA
CDR3 DNA: TGCGCCAGCAGCCAAGATATACAGGGCAGGTACGAGCAGTACTTC; CDR3 protein: CASSQDIQGRYEQYF; V gene: TRBV4-3; J gene: TRBJ2-7; D gene: NA; clone size: once
CDR3 DNA: TGTGCCAGCAGCTCCACACAGGGGTGGTGGACTGAAGCTTTCTTT; CDR3 protein: CASSSTQGWWTEAFF; V gene: TRBV5-6; J gene: TRBJ1-1; D gene: TRBD1; clone size: NA
CDR3 DNA: TGTGCCAGCAGTCCTAGCGGGAGGGGGCGAGCCAAAAACATTCAGTACTTC; CDR3 protein: CASSPSGRGRAKNIQYF; V gene: TRBV25-1; J gene: TRBJ2-4; D gene: TRBD2; clone size: once
CDR3 DNA: TGCGCCAGCAGCCAAGGGGCCGGGACAGGGTTGCGTGAGCAGTTCTTC; CDR3 protein: CASSQGAGTGLREQFF; V gene: TRBV4-1; J gene: TRBJ2-1; D gene: TRBD1; clone size: NA
CDR3 DNA: TGCGCCAGCAGCCAAGATGTGATGAGTTATGAGCAGTTCTTC; CDR3 protein: CASSQDVMSYEQFF; V gene: TRBV4-1; J gene: TRBJ2-1; D gene: NA; clone size: NA
CDR3 DNA: TGTGCTAGTGGTTTTGCGGAGACCCAGTACTTC; CDR3 protein: CASGFAETQYF; V gene: TRBV12-5; J gene: TRBJ2-5; D gene: NA; clone size: NA
CDR3 DNA: TGCGCCAGCACACGGGACAGTAGCACAGATACGCAGTATTTT; CDR3 protein: CASTRDSSTDTQYF; V gene: TRBV5-1; J gene: TRBJ2-3; D gene: TRBD1; clone size: NA
CDR3 DNA: TGTGCCACCAGCAGAGATGCGGACAGGGGGAGCAATCAGCCCCAGCATTTT; CDR3 protein: CATSRDADRGSNQPQHF; V gene: TRBV15; J gene: TRBJ1-5; D gene: TRBD1; clone size: NA
CDR3 DNA: TGTGCCACCAGCAGTCACGGGAAAAGCAACTATGGCTACACCTTC; CDR3 protein: CATSSHGKSNYGYTF; V gene: TRBV15; J gene: TRBJ1-2; D gene: NA; clone size: NA
CDR3 DNA: TGCGCCAGCAGCTTGGGCGGCAGCATGAACACTGAAGCTTTCTTT; CDR3 protein: CASSLGGSMNTEAFF; V gene: TRBV5-1; J gene: TRBJ1-1; D gene: NA; clone size: NA
CDR3 DNA: TGTGCCAGCAGCTTAGGACTTCCTGAAGCTTTCTTT; CDR3 protein: CASSLGLPEAFF; V gene: TRBV7-2; J gene: TRBJ1-1; D gene: NA; clone size: NA
CDR3 DNA: TGTGCCAGCAGCACAACCCGGGGGATTCCGTACGAGCAGTACTTC; CDR3 protein: CASSTTRGIPYEQYF; V gene: TRBV7-2; J gene: TRBJ2-7; D gene: NA; clone size: NA
CDR3 DNA: TGTGCCTGGAGTAAGGACAGTTACACTGAAGCTTTCTTT; CDR3 protein: CAWSKDSYTEAFF; V gene: TRBV30; J gene: TRBJ1-1; D gene: NA; clone size: once
CDR3 DNA: TGTGCCAGCTCCACTGCAGGGGGCCGGTACGAGCAGTACTTC; CDR3 protein: CASSTAGGRYEQYF; V gene: TRBV7-9; J gene: TRBJ2-7; D gene: TRBD1; clone size: NA